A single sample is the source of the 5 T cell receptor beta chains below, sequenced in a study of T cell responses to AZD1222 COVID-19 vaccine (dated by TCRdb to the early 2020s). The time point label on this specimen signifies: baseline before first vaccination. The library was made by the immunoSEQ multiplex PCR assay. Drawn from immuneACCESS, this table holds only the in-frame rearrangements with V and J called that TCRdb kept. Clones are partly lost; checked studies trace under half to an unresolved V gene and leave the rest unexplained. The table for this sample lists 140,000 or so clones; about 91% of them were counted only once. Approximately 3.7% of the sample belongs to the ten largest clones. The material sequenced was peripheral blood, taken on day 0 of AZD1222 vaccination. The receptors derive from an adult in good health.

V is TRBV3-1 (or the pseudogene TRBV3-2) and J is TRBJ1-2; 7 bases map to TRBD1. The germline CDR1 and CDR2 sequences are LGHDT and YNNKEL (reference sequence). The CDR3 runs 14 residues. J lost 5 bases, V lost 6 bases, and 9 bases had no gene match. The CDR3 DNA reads TGTGCCAGCAGTAGCGAGGGGGCTGATTATGGCTACACCTTC. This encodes CASSSEGADYGYTF.

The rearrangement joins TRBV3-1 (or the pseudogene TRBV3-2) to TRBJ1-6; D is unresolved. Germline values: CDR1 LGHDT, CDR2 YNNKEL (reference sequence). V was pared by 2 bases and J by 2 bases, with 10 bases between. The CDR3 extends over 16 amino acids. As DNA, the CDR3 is TGTGCCAGCAGCCAACAAAATGGGGCCTATAATTCACCCCTCCACTTT. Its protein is CASSQQNGAYNSPLHF.

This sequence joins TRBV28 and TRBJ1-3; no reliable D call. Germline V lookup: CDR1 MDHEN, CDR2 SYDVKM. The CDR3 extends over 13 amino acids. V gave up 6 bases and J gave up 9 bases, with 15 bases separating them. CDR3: CASRARAAGTIYF. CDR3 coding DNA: TGTGCCAGCAGAGCACGGGCCGCGGGCACCATATATTTT.

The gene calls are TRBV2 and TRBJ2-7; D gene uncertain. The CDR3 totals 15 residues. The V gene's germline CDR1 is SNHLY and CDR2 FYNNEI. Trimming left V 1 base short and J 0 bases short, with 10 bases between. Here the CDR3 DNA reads TGTGCCAGCAGTGAAGGGGCGGCCAGCTCCTACGAGCAGTACTTC. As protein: CASSEGAASSYEQYF.

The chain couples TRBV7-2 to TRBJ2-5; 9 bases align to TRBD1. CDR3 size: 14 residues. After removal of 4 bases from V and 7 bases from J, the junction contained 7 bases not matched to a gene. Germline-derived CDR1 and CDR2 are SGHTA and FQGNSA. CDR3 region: CASSSTGGEGTQYF. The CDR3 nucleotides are TGTGCCAGCAGCTCGACAGGGGGGGAAGGGACCCAGTACTTC.